The 17 T cell receptor beta chains below were found in one sample sequenced in a study of blood T cell repertoires in COVID-19. The assay was immunoSEQ multiplex PCR, and TCRdb's table has in-frame clones only and misses some. The sample records roughly 330,000 clones, 80% to 90% being singletons. Input material: peripheral blood. These receptors all come from a man between 18 and 35 years old who had recovered from COVID-19.

The CDR3 DNA follows: TGTGCCAGTAGTACCCAACTAGCGGGAGGTTCAGATACGCAGTATTTT. It specifies CASSTQLAGGSDTQYF. The J gene is TRBJ2-3, the V gene TRBV19, with 12 bases identical to TRBD2. The CDR3 covers 16 residues. The germline CDR1 and CDR2 sequences are LNHDA and SQIVND (reference sequence). J gave up 4 bases and V 4 bases, and 6 bases lay outside the gene matches.

The chain is built from TRBV4-3 and TRBJ2-1; D might be TRBD2 (5 bases). The CDR3 totals 17 residues. Deletions cut 4 bases from V and 0 bases from J, with 16 bases between. CDR1 is LGHNA and CDR2 is YSLEER in the germline V gene. The DNA for the CDR3 is TGCGCCAGCAGCCCCACCCTAGGACTCAGCTCCTACAATGAGCAGTTCTTC. It specifies CASSPTLGLSSYNEQFF.

The chain recombines TRBV25-1 with TRBJ1-2; D is unclear. The length of the CDR3 is 13 residues. Trimming took 3 bases from V and 6 from J, leaving 11 bases between them. Germline CDR1 reads MGHDK; CDR2 reads SYGVNS. CDR3 bases: TGTGCCAGCAGTGATCGGTGGTCGGATGGCTACACCTTC. The encoded protein is CASSDRWSDGYTF.

The V call is TRBV19, the J call TRBJ2-2, with a tentative D call TRBD2 (6 bases). The CDR3 sequence is 14 residues long. Germline CDR1 is LNHDA and CDR2 is SQIVND (reference sequence). Trimming cost V 3 bases and J 3 bases, with 8 bases left between them. The DNA for the CDR3 is TGTGCCAGTAGTATCGGGGGAGACACCGGGGAGCTGTTTTTT. Translating it yields CASSIGGDTGELFF.

The V call is TRBV7-2, the J call TRBJ2-7; a weak D match, TRBD2 (6 bases). The germline V gene encodes CDR1 SGHTA and CDR2 FQGNSA. Trimming removed 4 bases at V and 3 bases at J, with 13 bases between. The CDR3 is 14 amino acids. The CDR3 DNA reads TGTGCCAGCAGCTGGGCGGGACCTGTCTACGAGCAGTACTTC. Residues: CASSWAGPVYEQYF.

The chain joins TRBV9 to TRBJ1-1; weak D call: TRBD1 (5 bases). The germline V gene encodes CDR1 SGDLS and CDR2 YYNGEE. The CDR3 covers 15 residues. Trimming cost V 0 bases and J 1 base, with 10 bases left between them. CDR3 bases: TGTGCCAGCAGCGTAGGATTCGGGGGGAACACTGAAGCTTTCTTT. Its translation: CASSVGFGGNTEAFF. Full variable domain (missing parts from reference TRBV9 and TRBJ1-1): DSGVTQTPKHLITATGQRVTLRCSPRSGDLSVYWYQQSLDQGLQFLIQYYNGEERAKGNILERFSAQQFPDLHSELNLSSLELGDSALYFCASSVGFGGNTEAFFGQGTRLTVV.

The chain couples TRBV9 to TRBJ1-2; D is perhaps TRBD1 (5 bases). Germline V gives CDR1 SGDLS, CDR2 YYNGEE. Trimming removed 1 base at V and 0 bases at J, with 10 bases between. The CDR3 spans 15 residues. The CDR3 nucleotides are TGTGCCAGCAGCGTATCGGTGACAGCTAACTATGGCTACACCTTC. As protein: CASSVSVTANYGYTF.

This clone was counted a single time. This chain links TRBV29-1 with TRBJ1-2; no clear D. The CDR3 contains 13 residues. The germline CDR1 and CDR2 sequences are SQVTM and ANQGSEA. The V end was cut by 4 bases, the J end by 3 bases, with 12 bases between. The CDR3 region has the DNA TGCAGCGTTGGGCAGGAGGATTACTATGGCTACACCTTC. Translating gives CSVGQEDYYGYTF.

This rearrangement joins TRBV25-1 to TRBJ1-1; D unclear. Germline V lookup: CDR1 MGHDK, CDR2 SYGVNS. V gave up 4 bases and J gave up 0 bases, with 12 bases separating them. This CDR3 is 15 amino acids long. The CDR3 nucleotides read TGTGCCAGCAGTGTTGGGGTCGGGATGAACACTGAAGCTTTCTTT. Its protein product is CASSVGVGMNTEAFF.

Only a few counts were recorded for this clone. V and J are TRBV5-1 and TRBJ2-7, with 7 bases fitting TRBD1. The CDR3 has 14 residues. The junction had 7 bases not matched to a gene; V was cut back by 4 bases and J by 3 bases. CDR1 SGHRS and CDR2 YFSETQ come from the germline V gene. As DNA, the CDR3 is TGCGCCAGCAGCCTGAGCCGGGACAGCTACGAGCAGTACTTC. Encoded protein: CASSLSRDSYEQYF. Together with reference TRBV5-1 and TRBJ2-7, the CDR3 gives the full variable domain: KAGVTQTPRYLIKTRGQQVTLSCSPISGHRSVSWYQQTPGQGLQFLFEYFSETQRNKGNFPGRFSGRQFSNSRSEMNVSTLELGDSALYLCASSLSRDSYEQYFGPGTRLTVT.

The chain is built from TRBV19 and TRBJ1-1, with D maybe TRBD1 (6 bases). V was cut by 4 bases and J by 7 bases, with 13 bases left in between. This CDR3 is built from 13 residues. Germline CDR1 LNHDA, CDR2 SQIVND (reference sequence). The DNA of the CDR3 is TGTGCCAGTAGTACCTCGGACAGACGTGAAGCTTTCTTT. Protein sequence: CASSTSDRREAFF.

This sequence joins TRBV24-1 and TRBJ2-1; TRBD2 matches at 11 bases. From germline, CDR1 is KGHDR and CDR2 SFDVKD. Unmatched junction bases numbered 3, after V lost 3 bases and J lost 0 bases. CDR3 length: 17 amino acids. DNA of the CDR3: TGTGCCACCAGTGATACACTAGCGGGAGCCTCCTACAATGAGCAGTTCTTC. This gives the protein CATSDTLAGASYNEQFF.

The J gene is TRBJ2-1, the V gene TRBV3-1 (or the pseudogene TRBV3-2); 11 bases map to TRBD2. CDR3 length: 15 residues. CDR1 is LGHDT, CDR2 YNNKEL, per germline (reference sequence). V lost 1 base and J lost 8; bases outside the gene matches: 4. Here the CDR3 reads CASSQGVAGGYEQFF. In nucleotides, the CDR3 is TGTGCCAGCAGCCAAGGGGTAGCGGGAGGGTATGAGCAGTTCTTC.

The chain joins TRBV7-6 to TRBJ1-1; D is unclear. Germline-derived CDR1 and CDR2 are SGHVS and FNYEAQ. CDR3 length equals 15 residues. Trimming shortened V by 5 bases and J by 1 base, and 14 bases separated the two germline ends. This CDR3 is CASSQLAGGNTEAFF. The CDR3 DNA reads as TGTGCCAGCAGCCAACTTGCAGGAGGGAACACTGAAGCTTTCTTT.

This clone showed up just once. The rearrangement joins TRBV19 to TRBJ2-1, with TRBD2 matching over 11 bases. This CDR3 region has 16 residues. In germline, CDR1 is LNHDA, CDR2 SQIVND (reference sequence). With V trimmed by 6 bases and J by 7 bases, 11 bases remained unmatched. The CDR3 bases are TGTGCCAGTAGCCTGATAGCGGGAGGGGTGATGAATGAGCAGTTCTTC. Residues: CASSLIAGGVMNEQFF.

The J gene is TRBJ2-2, the V gene TRBV24-1; TRBD1 matches at 11 bases. Germline loops: CDR1 KGHDR, CDR2 SFDVKD. V gave up 3 bases and J gave up 5 bases; unmatched junction bases: 4. This CDR3 spans 16 amino acids. CDR3 in amino acids: CATSDGQGAWTGELFF. The CDR3 DNA reads TGTGCCACCAGTGATGGACAGGGGGCATGGACCGGGGAGCTGTTTTTT.

The V and J genes are TRBV5-8 and TRBJ2-7; TRBD2 might be the D (5 bases). Germline V gene lookup returns CDR1 SGHTS and CDR2 YDEGEE. V was clipped by 9 bases and J by 4 bases, with 17 bases between them. This CDR3 spans 13 amino acids. Written as DNA, the CDR3 is TGTGCCATTACCCCGGACGGGAATTACGAGCAGTACTTC. Its translation is CAITPDGNYEQYF.